The TCR beta chain described here comes from a study of cytomegalovirus exposure and HLA in healthy donors. Whole-study findings and limits: Presence/absence comparisons presumed near-even sequencing depth among donors.

Primers: 60 Vbeta forward and 13 Jbeta reverse. Using immunoSEQ multiplex PCR, the repertoire was profiled, and TCRdb retains in-frame clones only, with some absent. The top ten hold under 3% of the sample, which has about 250,000 clones, roughly two thirds seen once. In this sample, this clone turned up a few times. No antigen is known for it. Germline-derived CDR1 and CDR2 are LNHDA and SQIVND (reference sequence). The CDR3 runs to 14 residues. V gave up 7 bases and J gave up 2 bases, with 14 bases separating them. The sequenced material came from PBMCs. The sequence was collected from a female donor in good health and CMV-seronegative. The chain recombines TRBV19 with TRBJ1-1; D is unresolved. In DNA, the CDR3 is TGTGCCAGTACCCCAGGCACGCCTAACACTGAAGCTTTCTTT. Its translation: CASTPGTPNTEAFF.